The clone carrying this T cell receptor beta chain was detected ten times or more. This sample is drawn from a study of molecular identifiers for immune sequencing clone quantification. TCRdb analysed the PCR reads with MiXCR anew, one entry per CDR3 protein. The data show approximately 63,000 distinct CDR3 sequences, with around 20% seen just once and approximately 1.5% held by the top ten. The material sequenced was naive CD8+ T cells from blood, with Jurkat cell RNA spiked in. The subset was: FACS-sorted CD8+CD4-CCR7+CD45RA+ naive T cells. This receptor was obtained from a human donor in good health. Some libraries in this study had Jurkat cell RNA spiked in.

In nucleotides, the CDR3 is TGTGCCAGCAGCGAAATGACAGTGGGAAATGAGCAGTTCTTC. This encodes CASSEMTVGNEQFF. The V gene is TRBV7-8, the J gene TRBJ2-1, with D possibly being TRBD1 (5 bases). Germline-derived CDR1 and CDR2 are SGHVS and FQNEAQ. The CDR3 loop spans 14 amino acids. Trimming left V 5 bases short and J 7 bases short, with 15 bases between.